The 15 T cell receptor beta chains in this list originate from one sample, sequenced in a study of T cells in Graves' hyperthyroidism and ophthalmopathy. Amplification of TCR beta CDR3 regions was performed using RNA transcripts as template. HTBI primers drove first-round RT-PCR of the TCR CDR3. TCRdb passed the multiplex PCR reads through MiXCR, listing each CDR3 protein once. Found here are 250,000 to 300,000 distinct CDR3 sequences, roughly 13% of them singletons; the top ten hold 7.9%. The sequenced material came from blood. The receptors shown here come from a middle-aged woman with Graves' hyperthyroidism.

The rearrangement joins TRBV20-1 to TRBJ1-2, with 9 bases fitting TRBD1. Per germline, CDR1 DFQATT and CDR2 SNEGSKA (reference sequence). The V and J ends lost 1 base and 5 bases, in that order; junction bases with no gene match: 11. CDR3 length equals 16 residues. The CDR3: CSARVGQGYREYGYTF. The CDR3 DNA reads as TGCAGTGCTAGAGTGGGACAGGGTTACCGGGAGTATGGCTACACCTTC.

In its sample, this clonotype was seen many times. This chain uses TRBV30 with TRBJ1-4; D call uncertain. In germline, CDR1 is GTSNPN, CDR2 SVGIG (reference sequence). This CDR3 spans 12 amino acids. Between the trimmed V and J ends, which lost 6 bases and 5 bases, there was a span of 10 bases. CDR3 loop: CACHGWNEKLFF. The CDR3 DNA sequence: TGTGCCTGTCATGGTTGGAATGAAAAACTGTTTTTT.

This clonotype was detected many times. The chain is built from TRBV7-8 and TRBJ2-3; maybe TRBD1 (7 bases). Per germline, CDR1 SGHVS and CDR2 FQNEAQ. V shed 1 base and J shed 2 bases, with 19 bases lying between them. This CDR3 comprises 18 residues. The CDR3 nucleotides are TGTGCCAGCAGCTTAGTGCGGGACAGATTCGCCTCCACAGATACGCAGTATTTT. Amino acids: CASSLVRDRFASTDTQYF. Supplemented by reference TRBV7-8 and TRBJ2-3, the full variable domain reads GAGVSQSPRYKVAKRGQDVALRCDPISGHVSLFWYQQALGQGPEFLTYFQNEAQLDKSGLPSDRFFAERPEGSVSTLKIQRTQQEDSAVYLCASSLVRDRFASTDTQYFGPGTRLTVL.

This clonotype was seen repeatedly, ten times or more. The DNA of the CDR3 is TGTGCCAGCATCGTGAGGACGTGTAAAGCTTTCTTT. It codes for CASIVRTCKAFF. The gene calls are TRBV11-3 and TRBJ1-1, with no clear D. V dropped 7 bases and J dropped 9 bases, with 15 bases sitting between them. The CDR3 totals 12 residues. Germline lookup yields CDR1 SGHNT and CDR2 YENEEA.

This clonotype has ten or more counts. J is TRBJ2-1 and V is TRBV2; D might be TRBD1 (6 bases). The CDR3 extends over 15 amino acids. From germline, CDR1 is SNHLY and CDR2 FYNNEI. V lost 3 bases and J 0 bases, leaving 9 bases between the germline ends. The CDR3 DNA follows: TGTGCCAGCAGTGACCCGACAGGCTCCTACAATGAGCAGTTCTTC. It yields the protein CASSDPTGSYNEQFF.

This clonotype was seen ten or more times. The chain couples TRBV28 to TRBJ2-1; TRBD1 might be the D (5 bases). V was pared by 5 bases and J by 9 bases, with 11 bases between. Germline V lookup: CDR1 MDHEN, CDR2 SYDVKM. The CDR3 has 12 residues. CDR3 nucleotides: TGTGCCAGCAGTCGTTTTCAGGGTGAGCAGTTCTTC. It codes for CASSRFQGEQFF.

This clonotype was detected many times. CDR3 bases: TGCAGTGCTCCCCTCCCGGATGGCAGAAATGAAAAACTGTTTTTT. It yields the protein CSAPLPDGRNEKLFF. The chain couples TRBV20-1 to TRBJ1-4, with D unresolved. CDR1 DFQATT and CDR2 SNEGSKA come from the germline V gene (reference sequence). The CDR3 totals 15 residues. Trimming pared 5 bases from V and 5 bases from J, leaving 18 bases between.

The chain links TRBV4-1 to TRBJ2-1; maybe TRBD2 (7 bases). This CDR3 region has 16 residues. V lost 4 bases and J 2 bases, leaving 15 bases between the germline ends. CDR1 MGHRA and CDR2 YSYEKL come from the germline V gene. CDR3 DNA: TGCGCCAGCAGCCCAGGGGAGGGGGGGACCTACAATGAGCAGTTCTTC. Residues: CASSPGEGGTYNEQFF.

The chain is built from TRBV7-8 and TRBJ2-1; D is perhaps TRBD2 (6 bases). The last part of the DNA fits TRBJ2-7 better; the J call may be wrong. Germline CDR1 is SGHVS and CDR2 is FQNEAQ. The CDR3 runs to 14 residues. The CDR3: CASSLRDSYNEQYF. CDR3 bases: TGTGCCAGCAGCTTAAGGGACTCCTACAATGAGCAGTACTTC.

Ten or more counts support this clonotype. This rearrangement joins TRBV6-6 to TRBJ2-5; D not certain. V lost 2 bases and J lost 2, with 9 bases in between. The CDR3 spans 14 residues. The germline CDR1 and CDR2 sequences are MNHNY and SVGAGI (reference sequence). In DNA form, the CDR3 reads TGTGCCAGCAGTTACAGGCAGATACAAGAGACCCAGTACTTC. Translating gives CASSYRQIQETQYF.

This clonotype is a singleton in its sample. The chain employs TRBV12-3 or TRBV12-4 and TRBJ1-2, with a tentative D call TRBD1 (6 bases). V lost 6 bases and J lost 3, with 20 bases in between. This CDR3 is 16 amino acids long. CDR3 DNA: TGTGCCAGCAGGTCTATTGACAGGACTACTGACTATGGCTACACCTTC. It is translated as CASRSIDRTTDYGYTF.

This clonotype was found many times. The V and J genes are TRBV2 and TRBJ1-1; 8 nucleotides agree with TRBD1. This CDR3 comprises 13 residues. Germline trimming cut 7 bases from V and 11 bases from J; bases unmatched to any gene: 12. Germline V lookup: CDR1 SNHLY, CDR2 FYNNEI. Here the CDR3 DNA reads TGTGCCAGCACTTCCGGGACAGGTCAAGGGGCTTTCTTT. As protein: CASTSGTGQGAFF.

The V call is TRBV10-3, the J call TRBJ2-2; 8 nucleotides match TRBD1. The CDR3 runs to 13 residues. Unmatched junction bases numbered 2, after V lost 5 bases and J lost 6 bases. CDR1 and CDR2 (germline): ENHRY, SYGVKD. CDR3 region: CAISTQGAGELFF. DNA of the CDR3: TGTGCCATCAGTACACAGGGGGCCGGGGAGCTGTTTTTT.

This clonotype was seen at least ten times. The V gene is TRBV6-6, the J gene TRBJ1-5; tentatively, D is TRBD1 (5 bases). Germline CDR1 reads MNHNY; CDR2 reads SVGAGI (reference sequence). Deletions cut 2 bases from V and 6 bases from J, with 17 bases between. This CDR3 spans 16 amino acids. CDR3 coding DNA: TGTGCCAGCAGTTACGGGACTATAAGTTTGGTTCAGCCCCAGCATTTT. Translation: CASSYGTISLVQPQHF.

This clonotype was counted at least ten times. The chain has TRBV11-2 and TRBJ2-5; no clear D. V lost 5 bases to trimming and J lost 1 base, with 8 bases between them. This CDR3 comprises 13 residues. Germline-derived CDR1 and CDR2 are SGHAT and FQNNGV. The CDR3 DNA sequence: TGTGCCAGCAGCACGGACGGCCAAGAGACCCAGTACTTC. Protein sequence: CASSTDGQETQYF.